A selection of T cell receptor beta chains follows, all from one sample in a study of T cell responses to AZD1222 COVID-19 vaccine. Clones were sequenced by immunoSEQ multiplex PCR, and TCRdb holds only the in-frame ones, with some missing. The table shows 96,000 or so clones, with 90% occurring only once. The source material was peripheral blood, sampled on day 0 of AZD1222 vaccination. These receptor sequences come from an adult in good health. Both conserved end residues are part of each CDR3. A D gene is named only where the DNA matches it firmly. Clone size, where shown, is once, few, many, or a class for clones that have expanded.

abundance: once
v_gene: TRBV2
d_gene: TRBD1
j_gene: TRBJ1-2
CDR3aa: CASSPFPGTGGPYGYTF
CDR3nt: TGTGCCAGCAGTCCTTTTCCCGGGACAGGGGGGCCCTATGGCTACACCTTC

abundance: .
v_gene: TRBV10-3
d_gene: .
j_gene: TRBJ1-5
CDR3aa: CAISEPNQPQHF
CDR3nt: TGTGCCATCAGTGAGCCAAATCAGCCCCAGCATTTT

abundance: .
v_gene: TRBV13
d_gene: TRBD2
j_gene: TRBJ2-7
CDR3aa: CASSRAGGRYEQYF
CDR3nt: TGTGCCAGCAGCCGGGCGGGAGGCAGGTACGAGCAGTACTTC

abundance: .
v_gene: TRBV5-5
d_gene: TRBD1
j_gene: TRBJ1-2
CDR3aa: CASSLMGTGTYGYTF
CDR3nt: TGTGCCAGCAGCTTGATGGGGACAGGGACTTATGGCTACACCTTC

abundance: .
v_gene: TRBV12-3/TRBV12-4
d_gene: .
j_gene: TRBJ1-1
CDR3aa: CASSFPGQSEAFF
CDR3nt: TGTGCCAGCAGTTTCCCCGGACAGTCTGAAGCTTTCTTT

abundance: .
v_gene: TRBV19
d_gene: TRBD1
j_gene: TRBJ2-7
CDR3aa: CASSASQGMAYEQYF
CDR3nt: TGTGCCAGTAGTGCTTCACAGGGGATGGCCTACGAGCAGTACTTC

abundance: few
v_gene: TRBV27
d_gene: TRBD2
j_gene: TRBJ2-3
CDR3aa: CASSFLAGYTDTQYF
CDR3nt: TGTGCCAGCAGTTTCCTAGCGGGTTACACAGATACGCAGTATTTT

abundance: .
v_gene: TRBV5-1
d_gene: .
j_gene: TRBJ2-1
CDR3aa: CASSLVSQGGGIHNEQFF
CDR3nt: TGCGCCAGCAGCTTGGTTTCGCAGGGGGGAGGGATCCACAATGAGCAGTTCTTC

abundance: .
v_gene: TRBV3-1/TRBV3-2
d_gene: TRBD2
j_gene: TRBJ2-1
CDR3aa: CASSPSGSGNEQFF
CDR3nt: TGTGCCAGCAGTCCTAGCGGGAGTGGGAATGAGCAGTTCTTC

abundance: .
v_gene: TRBV9
d_gene: .
j_gene: TRBJ2-1
CDR3aa: CASSVGSGHGNEQFF
CDR3nt: TGTGCCAGCAGCGTAGGCAGCGGGCATGGGAATGAGCAGTTCTTC

abundance: .
v_gene: TRBV3-1/TRBV3-2
d_gene: .
j_gene: TRBJ2-5
CDR3aa: CASSQVSGERETQYF
CDR3nt: TGTGCCAGCAGCCAAGTTTCAGGAGAGAGGGAGACCCAGTACTTC

abundance: .
v_gene: TRBV12-5
d_gene: .
j_gene: TRBJ2-3
CDR3aa: CASGPGSVVTDTQYF
CDR3nt: TGTGCTAGTGGTCCCGGGAGTGTTGTTACAGATACGCAGTATTTT

abundance: .
v_gene: TRBV6-5
d_gene: .
j_gene: TRBJ1-1
CDR3aa: CASSYSGGRTEAFF
CDR3nt: TGTGCCAGCAGTTACTCTGGGGGCAGGACTGAAGCTTTCTTT

abundance: .
v_gene: TRBV6-6
d_gene: TRBD2
j_gene: TRBJ2-3
CDR3aa: CASSPRGGRGLAGRTDTQYF
CDR3nt: TGTGCCAGCAGCCCGAGGGGGGGTAGAGGACTAGCGGGCCGCACAGATACGCAGTATTTT

abundance: .
v_gene: TRBV12-2
d_gene: .
j_gene: TRBJ1-6
CDR3aa: CASRLAGWSGHAGCSYNSPLHF
CDR3nt: TGTGCAAGTCGCTTAGCGGGCTGGTCAGGGCATGCCGGCTGTTCCTATAATTCACCCCTCCACTTT

abundance: .
v_gene: TRBV18
d_gene: .
j_gene: TRBJ2-5
CDR3aa: CASSPQGDQYF
CDR3nt: TGTGCCAGCTCACCACAGGGGGACCAGTACTTC

abundance: .
v_gene: TRBV5-1
d_gene: .
j_gene: TRBJ2-2
CDR3aa: CASSAQGELFF
CDR3nt: TGCGCCAGCAGCGCCCAGGGGGAGCTGTTTTTT

abundance: .
v_gene: TRBV7-2
d_gene: .
j_gene: TRBJ1-1
CDR3aa: CASSLLQSSPLTEAFF
CDR3nt: TGTGCCAGCAGCTTATTGCAGAGCAGCCCCCTTACTGAAGCTTTCTTT

abundance: .
v_gene: TRBV27
d_gene: .
j_gene: TRBJ2-1
CDR3aa: CASSPDRYNEQFF
CDR3nt: TGTGCCAGCAGTCCGGACAGATACAATGAGCAGTTCTTC

abundance: .
v_gene: TRBV4-1
d_gene: .
j_gene: TRBJ1-4
CDR3aa: CASSQGPVGEKLFF
CDR3nt: TGCGCCAGCAGCCAGGGACCGGTCGGAGAAAAACTGTTTTTT

abundance: .
v_gene: TRBV28
d_gene: .
j_gene: TRBJ1-1
CDR3aa: CASRRTNTEAFF
CDR3nt: TGTGCCAGCAGGCGAACAAACACTGAAGCTTTCTTT

abundance: .
v_gene: TRBV30
d_gene: .
j_gene: TRBJ1-4
CDR3aa: CAWSVARGGEKLFF
CDR3nt: TGTGCCTGGAGTGTAGCCAGGGGAGGGGAAAAACTGTTTTTT

abundance: .
v_gene: TRBV4-1
d_gene: .
j_gene: TRBJ1-3
CDR3aa: CASSQDSAGNTIYF
CDR3nt: TGCGCCAGCAGCCAAGATAGCGCTGGAAACACCATATATTTT

abundance: .
v_gene: TRBV4-1
d_gene: .
j_gene: TRBJ1-2
CDR3aa: CASSQRVRASSNYGYTF
CDR3nt: TGCGCCAGCAGCCAAAGAGTTCGCGCATCTTCTAACTATGGCTACACCTTC

abundance: .
v_gene: TRBV30
d_gene: .
j_gene: TRBJ1-5
CDR3aa: CAWTAGPHSNQPQHF
CDR3nt: TGTGCCTGGACCGCGGGGCCGCATAGCAATCAGCCCCAGCATTTT

abundance: once
v_gene: TRBV6-5
d_gene: .
j_gene: TRBJ2-7
CDR3aa: CASSPFGQRQYEQYF
CDR3nt: TGTGCCAGCAGCCCCTTCGGGCAGAGACAGTACGAGCAGTACTTC

abundance: .
v_gene: TRBV7-2
d_gene: .
j_gene: TRBJ2-7
CDR3aa: CASSPGTIYEQYF
CDR3nt: TGTGCCAGCAGCCCGGGGACGATCTACGAGCAGTACTTC

abundance: .
v_gene: TRBV6-6
d_gene: .
j_gene: TRBJ1-6
CDR3aa: CASRRIPTVGDSPLHF
CDR3nt: TGTGCCAGCAGACGCATCCCGACGGTGGGGGATTCACCCCTCCACTTT

abundance: .
v_gene: TRBV6-2/TRBV6-3
d_gene: .
j_gene: TRBJ1-1
CDR3aa: CASSYNAGGTNTEAFF
CDR3nt: TGTGCCAGCAGTTACAATGCGGGGGGCACGAACACTGAAGCTTTCTTT

abundance: .
v_gene: TRBV30
d_gene: TRBD2
j_gene: TRBJ2-1
CDR3aa: CAWSTSGAPYNEQFF
CDR3nt: TGTGCCTGGAGTACTAGCGGGGCTCCCTACAATGAGCAGTTCTTC

abundance: .
v_gene: TRBV18
d_gene: .
j_gene: TRBJ2-7
CDR3aa: CASSPLGYEQYF
CDR3nt: TGTGCCAGCTCACCACTCGGGTACGAGCAGTACTTC

abundance: .
v_gene: TRBV5-1
d_gene: TRBD2
j_gene: TRBJ2-7
CDR3aa: CASSLGTLAGIYEQYF
CDR3nt: TGCGCCAGCAGCTTGGGGACGCTAGCGGGAATCTACGAGCAGTACTTC